This paragraph reports one T cell receptor (beta chain). The sample originates from a study of blood T cell repertoires in COVID-19. Using immunoSEQ multiplex PCR, the repertoire was profiled, and TCRdb retains in-frame clones only, with some absent. The sample contains about 58,000 clones, 80% to 95% of which appear only once. The CDR3 is made up of 16 amino acids. V shed 5 bases, J shed 1 base, and the junction held 5 bases outside the gene matches. Per the germline V gene, CDR1 is SNHLY and CDR2 is FYNNEI. The specimen was peripheral blood. The chain carries TRBV2 and TRBJ1-6; the match to TRBD1 covers 7 bases. The receptor comes from a man aged 45-65 years with active COVID-19. The CDR3 reads CASSYDRVSYNSPLHF. In DNA, the CDR3 is TGTGCCAGCAGTTATGACAGGGTGTCCTATAATTCACCCCTCCACTTT.